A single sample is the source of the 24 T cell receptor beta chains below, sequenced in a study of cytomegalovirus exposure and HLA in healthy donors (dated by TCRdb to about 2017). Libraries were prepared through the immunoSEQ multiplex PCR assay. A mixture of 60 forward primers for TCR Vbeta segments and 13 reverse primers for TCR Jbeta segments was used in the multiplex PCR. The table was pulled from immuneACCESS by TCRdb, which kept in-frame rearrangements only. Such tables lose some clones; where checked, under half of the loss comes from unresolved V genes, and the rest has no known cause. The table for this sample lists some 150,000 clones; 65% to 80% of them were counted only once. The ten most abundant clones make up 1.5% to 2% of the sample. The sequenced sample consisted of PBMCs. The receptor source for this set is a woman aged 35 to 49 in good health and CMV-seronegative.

This CDR3 is CASSFRGQTDTQYF. The CDR3 nucleotides are TGCGCCAGCAGCTTTCGAGGGCAGACAGATACGCAGTATTTT. V and J are TRBV5-1 and TRBJ2-3; perhaps TRBD2 as D (5 bases). Trimming cost V 2 bases and J 3 bases, with 10 bases left between them. The CDR3 is made up of 14 amino acids. Germline CDR1 reads SGHRS; CDR2 reads YFSETQ.

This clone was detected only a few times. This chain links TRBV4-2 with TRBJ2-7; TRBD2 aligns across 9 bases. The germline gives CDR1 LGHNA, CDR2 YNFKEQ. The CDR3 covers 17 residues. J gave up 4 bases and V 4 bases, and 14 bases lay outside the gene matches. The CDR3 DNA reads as TGTGCCAGCAGCCCTCCCAATTCGGCGGGGGGGTTATACGAGCAGTACTTC. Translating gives CASSPPNSAGGLYEQYF.

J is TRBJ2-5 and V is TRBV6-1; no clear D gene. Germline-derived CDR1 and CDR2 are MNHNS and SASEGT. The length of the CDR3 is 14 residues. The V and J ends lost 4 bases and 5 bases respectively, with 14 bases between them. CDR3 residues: CASSGAVIVETQYF. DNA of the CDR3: TGTGCCAGCAGTGGGGCAGTAATTGTGGAGACCCAGTACTTC.

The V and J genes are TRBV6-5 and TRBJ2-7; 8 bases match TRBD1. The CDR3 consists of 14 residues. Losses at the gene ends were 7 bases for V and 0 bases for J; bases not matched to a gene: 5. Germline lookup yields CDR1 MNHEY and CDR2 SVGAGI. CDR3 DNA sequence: TGTGCCAGCACCTCAGACAGGGGCTCCTACGAGCAGTACTTC. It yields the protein CASTSDRGSYEQYF.

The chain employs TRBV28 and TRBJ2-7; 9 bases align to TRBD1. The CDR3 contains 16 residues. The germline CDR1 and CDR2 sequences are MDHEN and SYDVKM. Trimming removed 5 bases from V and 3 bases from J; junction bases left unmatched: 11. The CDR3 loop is CASSPPDRGFYYEQYF. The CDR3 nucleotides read TGTGCCAGCAGTCCCCCGGACAGGGGCTTTTACTACGAGCAGTACTTC.

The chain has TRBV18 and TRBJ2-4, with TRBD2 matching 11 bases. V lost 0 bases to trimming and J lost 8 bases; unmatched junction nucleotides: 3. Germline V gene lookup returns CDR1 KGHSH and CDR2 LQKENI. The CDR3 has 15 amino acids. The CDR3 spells CASSPPTSGGDIQYF. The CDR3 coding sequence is TGTGCCAGCTCACCACCAACTAGCGGGGGTGACATTCAGTACTTC.

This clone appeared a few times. The CDR3 bases are TGTGCCAGCAGCTCCGGGACAGGGGAGGAAAAACTGTTTTTT. Amino acid sequence: CASSSGTGEEKLFF. The rearrangement joins TRBV11-1 to TRBJ1-4; 10 nucleotides align to TRBD1. The ends lost 4 bases at V and 8 bases at J; junction bases unmatched: 4. Germline V gene sequence: CDR1 SGHAT, CDR2 FQDESV (reference sequence). This CDR3 spans 14 amino acids.

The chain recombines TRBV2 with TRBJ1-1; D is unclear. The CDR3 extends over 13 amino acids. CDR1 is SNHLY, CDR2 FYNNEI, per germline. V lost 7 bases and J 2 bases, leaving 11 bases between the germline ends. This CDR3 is CASTEEGNTEAFF. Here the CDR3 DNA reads TGTGCCAGCACCGAAGAGGGCAACACTGAAGCTTTCTTT.

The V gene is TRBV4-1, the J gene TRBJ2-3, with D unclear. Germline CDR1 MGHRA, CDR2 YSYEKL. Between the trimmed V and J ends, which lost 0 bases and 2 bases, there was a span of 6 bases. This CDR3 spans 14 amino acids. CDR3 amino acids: CASSQDHFTDTQYF. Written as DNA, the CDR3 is TGCGCCAGCAGCCAAGATCATTTCACAGATACGCAGTATTTT.

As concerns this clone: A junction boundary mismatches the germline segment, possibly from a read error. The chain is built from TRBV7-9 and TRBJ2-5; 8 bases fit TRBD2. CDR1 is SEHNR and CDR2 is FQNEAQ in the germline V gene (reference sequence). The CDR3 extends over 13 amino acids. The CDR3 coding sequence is TGTTCCAGCGGGGGACCGGGACTCGAGACCCAGTACTTC. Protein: CSSGGPGLETQYF. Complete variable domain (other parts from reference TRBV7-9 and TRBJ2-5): DTGVSQNPRHKITKRGQNVTFRCDPISEHNRLYWYRQTLGQGPEFLTYFQNEAQLEKSRLLSDRFSAERPKGSFSTLEIQRTEQGDSAMYLCSSGGPGLETQYFGPGTRLLVL.

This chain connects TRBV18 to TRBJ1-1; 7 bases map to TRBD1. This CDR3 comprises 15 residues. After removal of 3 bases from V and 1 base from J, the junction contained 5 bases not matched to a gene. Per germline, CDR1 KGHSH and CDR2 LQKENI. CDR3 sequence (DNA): TGTGCCAGCTCACCGCTGACAGGGTCGAACACTGAAGCTTTCTTT. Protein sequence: CASSPLTGSNTEAFF.

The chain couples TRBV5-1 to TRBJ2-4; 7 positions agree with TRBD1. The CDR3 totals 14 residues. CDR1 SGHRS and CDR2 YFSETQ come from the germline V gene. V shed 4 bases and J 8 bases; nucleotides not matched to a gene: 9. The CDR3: CASSADTQGDIQYF. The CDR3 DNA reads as TGCGCCAGCAGCGCAGACACTCAGGGGGACATTCAGTACTTC. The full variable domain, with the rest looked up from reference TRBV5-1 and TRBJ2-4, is KAGVTQTPRYLIKTRGQQVTLSCSPISGHRSVSWYQQTPGQGLQFLFEYFSETQRNKGNFPGRFSGRQFSNSRSEMNVSTLELGDSALYLCASSADTQGDIQYFGAGTRLSVL.

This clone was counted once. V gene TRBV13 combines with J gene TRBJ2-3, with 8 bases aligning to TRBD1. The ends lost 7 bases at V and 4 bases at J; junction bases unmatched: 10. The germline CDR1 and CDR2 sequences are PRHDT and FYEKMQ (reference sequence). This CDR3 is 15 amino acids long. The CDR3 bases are TGTGCCAGCACGGTACGACAGGGGTTCGCAGATACGCAGTATTTT. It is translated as CASTVRQGFADTQYF. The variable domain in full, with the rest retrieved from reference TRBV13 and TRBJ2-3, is AAGVIQSPRHLIKEKRETATLKCYPIPRHDTVYWYQQGPGQDPQFLISFYEKMQSDKGSIPDRFSAQQFSDYHSELNMSSLELGDSALYFCASTVRQGFADTQYFGPGTRLTVL.

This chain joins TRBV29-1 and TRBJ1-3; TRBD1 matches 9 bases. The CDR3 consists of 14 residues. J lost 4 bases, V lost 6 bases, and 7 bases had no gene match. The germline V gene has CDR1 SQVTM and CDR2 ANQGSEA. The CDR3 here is CSVQGQGNGNTIYF. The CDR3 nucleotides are TGCAGCGTGCAAGGACAGGGGAACGGAAACACCATATATTTT.

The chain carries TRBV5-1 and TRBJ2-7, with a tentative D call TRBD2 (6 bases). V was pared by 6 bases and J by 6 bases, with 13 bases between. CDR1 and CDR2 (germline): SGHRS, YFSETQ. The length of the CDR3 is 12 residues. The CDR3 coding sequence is TGCGCCAGCACCTTAGAGGAGGGCGAGCAGTACTTC. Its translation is CASTLEEGEQYF.

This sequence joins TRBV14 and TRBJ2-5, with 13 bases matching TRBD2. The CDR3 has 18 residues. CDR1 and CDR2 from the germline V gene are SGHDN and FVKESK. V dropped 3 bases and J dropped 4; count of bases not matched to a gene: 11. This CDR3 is CASSQGTSGTLLGETQYF. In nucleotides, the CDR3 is TGTGCCAGCAGCCAGGGGACTAGCGGGACTCTATTGGGAGAGACCCAGTACTTC.

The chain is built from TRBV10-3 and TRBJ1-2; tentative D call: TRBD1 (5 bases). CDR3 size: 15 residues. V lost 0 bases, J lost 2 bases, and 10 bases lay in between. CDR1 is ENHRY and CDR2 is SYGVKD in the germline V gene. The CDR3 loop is CAISESYGGNYGYTF. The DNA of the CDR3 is TGTGCCATCAGTGAGTCCTACGGGGGAAACTATGGCTACACCTTC.

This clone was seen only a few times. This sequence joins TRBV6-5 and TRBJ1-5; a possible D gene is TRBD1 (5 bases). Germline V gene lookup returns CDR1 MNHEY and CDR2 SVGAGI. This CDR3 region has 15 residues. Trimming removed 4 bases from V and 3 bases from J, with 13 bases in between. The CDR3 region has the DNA TGTGCCAGCAGTTCGGACGGTGGGGCCAATCAGCCCCAGCATTTT. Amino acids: CASSSDGGANQPQHF.

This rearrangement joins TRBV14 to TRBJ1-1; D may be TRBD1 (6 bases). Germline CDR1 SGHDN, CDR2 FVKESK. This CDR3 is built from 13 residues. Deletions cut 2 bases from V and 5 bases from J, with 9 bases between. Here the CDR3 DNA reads TGTGCCAGCAGCCAACGGGACACAACTGAAGCTTTCTTT. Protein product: CASSQRDTTEAFF.

CDR3 sequence (DNA): TGTGCCAGCAGTCACCTCGAGGGGCGGGGGGGAGAAAAACTGTTTTTT. It encodes CASSHLEGRGGEKLFF. The chain recombines TRBV28 with TRBJ1-4, with D perhaps matching TRBD1 (5 bases). This CDR3 comprises 16 residues. The germline gives CDR1 MDHEN, CDR2 SYDVKM. V was shortened by 5 bases and J by 8 bases, with 21 bases between the two germline ends.

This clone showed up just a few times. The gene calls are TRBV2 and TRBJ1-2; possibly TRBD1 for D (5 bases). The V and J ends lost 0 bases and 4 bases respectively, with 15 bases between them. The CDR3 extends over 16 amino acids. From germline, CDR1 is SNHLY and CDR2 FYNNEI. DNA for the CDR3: TGTGCCAGCAGTGAAGCCGGGGGGGTTCGCCCCTATGGCTACACCTTC. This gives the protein CASSEAGGVRPYGYTF. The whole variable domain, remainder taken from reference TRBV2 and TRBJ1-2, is EPEVTQTPSHQVTQMGQEVILRCVPISNHLYFYWYRQILGQKVEFLVSFYNNEISEKSEIFDDQFSVERPDGSNFTLKIRSTKLEDSAMYFCASSEAGGVRPYGYTFGSGTRLTVV.

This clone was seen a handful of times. For the CDR3, the DNA is TGCAGCGTTGGTCGTCGAGGCAGCACGGACACTGAAGCTTTCTTT. Protein: CSVGRRGSTDTEAFF. The gene calls are TRBV29-1 and TRBJ1-1; D ambiguous. V was trimmed by 4 bases and J by 3 bases, leaving 18 bases between them. The CDR3 length is 15 residues. The germline CDR1 and CDR2 sequences are SQVTM and ANQGSEA.

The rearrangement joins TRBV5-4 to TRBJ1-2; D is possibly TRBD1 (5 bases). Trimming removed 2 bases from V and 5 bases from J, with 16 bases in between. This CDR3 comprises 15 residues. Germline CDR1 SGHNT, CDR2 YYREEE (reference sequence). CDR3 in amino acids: CASSLGAGVGYGYTF. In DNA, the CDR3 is TGTGCCAGCAGCTTAGGCGCGGGGGTGGGGTATGGCTACACCTTC.

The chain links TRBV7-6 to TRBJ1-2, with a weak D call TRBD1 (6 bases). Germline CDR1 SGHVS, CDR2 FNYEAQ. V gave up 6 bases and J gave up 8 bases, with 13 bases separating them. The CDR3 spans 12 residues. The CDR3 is CASSRQDGGYTF. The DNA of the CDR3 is TGTGCCAGCAGTCGACAGGACGGGGGCTACACCTTC.